These 12 T cell receptor beta chains were all obtained from the same sample, sequenced in a study of identical twins. From the 5' RACE reads, TCRdb called clonotypes with MiXCR, one entry per CDR3 protein. The data hold a few hundred thousand distinct CDR3 sequences, with about a fifth observed a single time. The sequenced sample consisted of naive T cells sorted from blood. These receptors were taken from a man aged 50-60 years in good health.

This rearrangement joins TRBV5-1 to TRBJ1-6; D unresolved. V lost 0 bases to trimming and J lost 7 bases, with 11 bases between them. CDR3 length: 15 amino acids. Germline V gene data show CDR1 as SGHRS and CDR2 as YFSETQ. CDR3 nucleotides: TGCGCCAGCAGCTTGGCCGGCAGCATGAATTCACCCCTCCACTTT. Its translation: CASSLAGSMNSPLHF.

This clonotype was seen a handful of times. This chain joins TRBV12-3 or TRBV12-4 and TRBJ1-5; D is perhaps TRBD1 (5 bases). Between the trimmed V and J ends, which lost 1 base and 7 bases, there was a span of 8 bases. The CDR3 is 13 amino acids. CDR3 loop: CASSLGGPQPQHF. DNA for the CDR3: TGTGCCAGCAGTTTAGGGGGACCCCAGCCCCAGCATTTT.

V usage is TRBV7-9 and J usage is TRBJ2-3, with 7 bases identical to TRBD2. J gave up 2 bases and V 4 bases, and 3 bases lay outside the gene matches. The CDR3 has 14 residues. The germline V gene encodes CDR1 SEHNR and CDR2 FQNEAQ (reference sequence). The CDR3 loop is CASSSGTNTDTQYF. CDR3 bases: TGTGCCAGCAGCTCCGGGACTAACACAGATACGCAGTATTTT.

A remark on this clonotype: A read error is possible here, since a much larger clone lies one base away. This chain links TRBV6-2 or TRBV6-3 with TRBJ2-7, with D possibly TRBD1 on 6 matching bases. This CDR3 spans 12 amino acids. Trimming removed 5 bases from V and 3 bases from J, with 8 bases in between. Germline loops: CDR1 MNHEY, CDR2 SVGEGT. This CDR3 is CASSDRFYEQYF. CDR3 coding DNA: TGTGCCAGCAGTGACAGGTTCTACGAGCAGTACTTC.

This chain uses TRBV28 with TRBJ1-5; no definite D call. The germline CDR1 and CDR2 sequences are MDHEN and SYDVKM. This CDR3 spans 16 amino acids. Trimming removed 5 bases at V and 3 bases at J, with 17 bases between. CDR3 sequence: CASSPPRVPTNQPQHF. Written as DNA, the CDR3 is TGTGCCAGCAGTCCTCCCCGGGTCCCTACCAATCAGCCCCAGCATTTT. Looking up the rest from reference TRBV28 and TRBJ1-5 gives the full variable domain: DVKVTQSSRYLVKRTGEKVFLECVQDMDHENMFWYRQDPGLGLRLIYFSYDVKMKEKGDIPEGYSVSREKKERFSLILESASTNQTSMYLCASSPPRVPTNQPQHFGDGTRLSIL.

This chain links TRBV24-1 with TRBJ2-1, with 7 bases fitting TRBD1. CDR3 length equals 13 residues. Germline values: CDR1 KGHDR, CDR2 SFDVKD. Germline trimming cut 11 bases from V and 0 bases from J; bases unmatched to any gene: 3. The CDR3 region has the DNA TGTGCCATCCGGGACAGCTCCTACAATGAGCAGTTCTTC. It encodes CAIRDSSYNEQFF.

A few counts support this clonotype. The chain has TRBV11-2 and TRBJ2-7; D not resolved. The V gene lost 2 bases and the J gene lost 7 bases, with 9 bases spanning the gap. The CDR3 totals 12 residues. Germline V CDR1 and CDR2: SGHAT, FQNNGV. CDR3 in DNA: TGTGCCAGCAGCTTAAGAGGAAAGGAGCAGTACTTC. Translating gives CASSLRGKEQYF.

This clonotype occurred many times. This sequence joins TRBV28 and TRBJ2-7; D remains ambiguous. The CDR3 contains 15 residues. V was pared by 3 bases and J by 5 bases, with 17 bases between. Looked up from germline, CDR1 is MDHEN and CDR2 is SYDVKM. The CDR3: CASSFLRSGRNEQYF. The CDR3 DNA sequence: TGTGCCAGCAGTTTCCTCCGGTCAGGAAGGAACGAGCAGTACTTC.

There are many counts of this clonotype. The chain uses TRBV6-1 and TRBJ1-2, with TRBD1 matching 9 bases. V lost 3 bases to trimming and J lost 7 bases; unmatched junction nucleotides: 12. The V gene's germline CDR1 is MNHNS and CDR2 SASEGT. The CDR3 has 16 residues. In DNA form, the CDR3 reads TGTGCCAGCAGTGATGGGACAGGGAGAGGTGGAGTTGGCTACACCTTC. It encodes CASSDGTGRGGVGYTF.

This clonotype was seen only a few times. This rearrangement joins TRBV7-3 to TRBJ2-1; D possibly corresponds to TRBD2 (6 bases). This CDR3 has 15 residues. V was trimmed by 5 bases and J by 2 bases, leaving 13 bases between them. Germline lookup yields CDR1 SGHTA and CDR2 FQGTGA. In nucleotides, the CDR3 is TGTGCCAGCAGCGTTAGCGGAGAAACCTACAATGAGCAGTTCTTC. Its translation is CASSVSGETYNEQFF.

V usage is TRBV30 and J usage is TRBJ2-5; D is unresolved. V lost 0 bases and J 0 bases, leaving 8 bases between the germline ends. Looked up from germline, CDR1 is GTSNPN and CDR2 is SVGIG (reference sequence). The CDR3 runs 14 residues. Here the CDR3 reads CAWSVVGNQETQYF. The DNA of the CDR3 is TGTGCCTGGAGTGTAGTAGGGAACCAAGAGACCCAGTACTTC.

The V and J genes are TRBV18 and TRBJ2-7; D is undetermined. V was clipped by 5 bases and J by 4 bases, with 12 bases between them. The CDR3 is 13 amino acids. The germline V gene encodes CDR1 KGHSH and CDR2 LQKENI. This CDR3 is CASSTLPGYEQYF. For the CDR3, the DNA is TGTGCCAGCTCAACCCTTCCAGGATACGAGCAGTACTTC.